Listed below are T cell receptor beta chains from one sample, sequenced in a study of shared clonotypes between healthy human individuals. The table came from immunoSEQ multiplex PCR; TCRdb's copy has only in-frame clones and leaves some out. The sample has about 490,000 clones, roughly 80% seen once; the top ten hold around 11%. Sequencing was done on a sample of PBMCs. The source of these receptors is a woman aged 40 to 55 in good health. Some clones in this sample may be carry-over from other donors' samples. Both conserved end residues are part of each CDR3. A D gene is named only where the DNA matches it firmly. Size tells how often a clone was seen (once, few, many) or the class of an expanded clone, and some rows leave it out.

V gene	D gene	J gene	clone size	CDR3 DNA	CDR3 protein
TRBV6-1	NA	TRBJ2-7	NA	TGTGCCAGCAGTGAAAGGCTGGACGGGTACGAGCAGTACTTC	CASSERLDGYEQYF
TRBV19	NA	TRBJ1-2	NA	TGTGCCAGTACCAAAGGGACTGAAAACTATGGCTACACCTTC	CASTKGTENYGYTF
TRBV28	NA	TRBJ2-3	NA	TGTGCCTGCTCCCTCGTTGACAGGGAGGGAGATACGCAGTATTTT	CACSLVDREGDTQYF
TRBV5-6	TRBD1	TRBJ2-3	NA	TGTGCCAGCAGCTTCCGGACAGGGGGGGATACGCAGTATTTT	CASSFRTGGDTQYF
TRBV19	NA	TRBJ1-2	NA	TGTGCCAGTAGTTGGGGCTATGGCTACACCTTC	CASSWGYGYTF
TRBV25-1	NA	TRBJ2-1	NA	TGTGCCAGCAGTGCGCGCGCAGGCTCCTACAATGAGCAGTTCTTC	CASSARAGSYNEQFF
TRBV6-1	NA	TRBJ2-1	few	TGTGCCAGCAGTGGCCTAGCCATGCCCGATGAGCAGTTCTTC	CASSGLAMPDEQFF
TRBV7-9	NA	TRBJ2-1	NA	TGTGCCAGCAGCTCCACGAGGAATGAGCAGTTCTTC	CASSSTRNEQFF
TRBV19	TRBD2	TRBJ2-1	NA	TGTGCCAGTAGTTTCGGCGGGAGGATTGGTAATGAGCAGTTCTTC	CASSFGGRIGNEQFF
TRBV30	NA	TRBJ1-4	NA	TGTGCCTGGAGCTCGGAAAAACTGTTTTTT	CAWSSEKLFF
TRBV2	NA	TRBJ1-5	NA	TGTGCCAGCACCAATGACAGACCAGATCAGCCCCAGCATTTT	CASTNDRPDQPQHF
TRBV29-1	NA	TRBJ2-1	NA	TGCAGCGTTGAATGGCTAGCGCTGGATGAGCAGTTCTTC	CSVEWLALDEQFF
TRBV5-1	NA	TRBJ2-1	NA	TGCGCCAGCAGCCCTCTAGGGGGGTCCTACAATGAGCAGTTCTTC	CASSPLGGSYNEQFF
TRBV5-6	NA	TRBJ2-3	NA	TGTGCCAGCAGCCGCTATAGTTTAGTGGGCACAGATACGCAGTATTTT	CASSRYSLVGTDTQYF
TRBV5-4	NA	TRBJ2-7	NA	TGTGCCAGCAGCTTGTCCAGGGAAGACGCCTACGAGCAGTACTTC	CASSLSREDAYEQYF
TRBV7-3	NA	TRBJ2-5	NA	TGTGCCAGCAGCTTAGGTTATCCCCAAGAGACCCAGTACTTC	CASSLGYPQETQYF
TRBV4-1	TRBD1	TRBJ1-1	NA	TGCGCCAGCAGCCCAAGGGACAGGGTAACTTCCTTAGCTTTCTTT	CASSPRDRVTSLAFF
TRBV19	NA	TRBJ1-4	NA	TGTGCCAGTAGTGCTACAGGAGCAACTAATGAAAAACTGTTTTTT	CASSATGATNEKLFF
TRBV10-3	NA	TRBJ2-2	NA	TGTGCCATCAGTGACTATCAGGGAGCCGGGGAGCTGTTTTTT	CAISDYQGAGELFF
TRBV7-9	TRBD1	TRBJ2-5	NA	TGTGCCAGCAGCTTAGTGACAGGGGGCTGGGAGACCCAGTACTTC	CASSLVTGGWETQYF
TRBV19	TRBD1	TRBJ2-7	NA	TGTGCCAGTAGTAACCCGGGACAGGGGGCCCGCTACGAGCAGTACTTC	CASSNPGQGARYEQYF
TRBV5-4	NA	TRBJ2-7	NA	TGTGCCAGCAGCCGGGGAGCAAGTTACGAGCAGTACTTC	CASSRGASYEQYF
TRBV28	NA	TRBJ2-7	NA	TGTGCCAGCAGTTCACCAGGGGGGACTAGTACATACGAGCAGTACTTC	CASSSPGGTSTYEQYF
TRBV7-2	NA	TRBJ1-2	few	TGTGCCAGCAGCTACACAGGGACCTATGGCTACACCTTC	CASSYTGTYGYTF